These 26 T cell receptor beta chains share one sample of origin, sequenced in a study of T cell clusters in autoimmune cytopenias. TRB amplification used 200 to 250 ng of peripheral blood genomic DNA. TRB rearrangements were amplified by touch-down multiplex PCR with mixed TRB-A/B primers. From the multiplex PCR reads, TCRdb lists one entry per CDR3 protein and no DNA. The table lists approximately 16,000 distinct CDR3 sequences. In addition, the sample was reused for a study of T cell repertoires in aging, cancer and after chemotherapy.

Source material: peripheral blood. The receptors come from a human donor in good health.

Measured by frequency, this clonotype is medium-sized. The chain's CDR3 is CASSHGISYEQYF. The chain has TRBV11-3 and TRBJ2-7. The CDR3 length is 13 residues. Germline CDR1 reads SGHNT; CDR2 reads YENEEA.

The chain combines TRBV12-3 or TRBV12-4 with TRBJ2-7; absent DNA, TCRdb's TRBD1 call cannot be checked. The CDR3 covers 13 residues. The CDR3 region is CASSLGGTHEQYF.

The CDR3 reads CASSQEFPGELFF. V and J are TRBV13 and TRBJ2-2. Germline V gives CDR1 PRHDT, CDR2 FYEKMQ (reference sequence). CDR3 length: 13 residues.

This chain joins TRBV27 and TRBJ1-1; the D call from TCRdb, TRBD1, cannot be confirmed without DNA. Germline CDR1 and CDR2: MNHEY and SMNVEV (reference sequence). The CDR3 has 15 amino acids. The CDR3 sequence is CASSLYGGMNTEAFF.

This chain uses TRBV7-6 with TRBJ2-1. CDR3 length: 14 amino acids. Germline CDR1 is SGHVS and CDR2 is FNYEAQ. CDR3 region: CASSLAVSYNEQFF.

CDR3 protein: CASSLGDSPPYNEQYF. The rearrangement joins TRBV13 to TRBJ2-7; no DNA is available, so the TRBD2 call from TCRdb remains unchecked. The CDR3 runs 16 residues. Per the germline V gene, CDR1 is PRHDT and CDR2 is FYEKMQ (reference sequence).

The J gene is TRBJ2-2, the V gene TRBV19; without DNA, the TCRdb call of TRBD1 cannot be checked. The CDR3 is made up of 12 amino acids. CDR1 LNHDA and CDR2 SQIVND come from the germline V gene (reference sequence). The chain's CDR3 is CASRYEGGELFF.

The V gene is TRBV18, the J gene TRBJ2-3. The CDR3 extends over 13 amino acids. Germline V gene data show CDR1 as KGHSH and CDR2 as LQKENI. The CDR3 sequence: CASSRVDIDTQYF. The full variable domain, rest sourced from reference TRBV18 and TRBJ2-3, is NAGVMQNPRHLVRRRGQEARLRCSPMKGHSHVYWYRQLPEEGLKFMVYLQKENIIDESGMPKERFSAEFPKEGPSILRIQQVVRGDSAAYFCASSRVDIDTQYFGPGTRLTVL.

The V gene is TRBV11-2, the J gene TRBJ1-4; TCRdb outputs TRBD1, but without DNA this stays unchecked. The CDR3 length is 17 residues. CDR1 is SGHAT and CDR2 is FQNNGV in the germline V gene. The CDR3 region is CASSLGWQGAPNEKLFF.

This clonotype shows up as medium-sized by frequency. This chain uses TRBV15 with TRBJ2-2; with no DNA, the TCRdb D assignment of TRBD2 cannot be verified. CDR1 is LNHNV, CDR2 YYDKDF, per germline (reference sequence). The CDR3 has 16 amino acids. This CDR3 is CATIPSTRYYTGELFF.

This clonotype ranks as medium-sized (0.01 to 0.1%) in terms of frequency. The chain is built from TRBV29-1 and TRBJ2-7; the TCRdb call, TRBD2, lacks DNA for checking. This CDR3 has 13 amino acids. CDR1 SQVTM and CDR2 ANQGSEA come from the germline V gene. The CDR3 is CSGRGGSGYEQYF.

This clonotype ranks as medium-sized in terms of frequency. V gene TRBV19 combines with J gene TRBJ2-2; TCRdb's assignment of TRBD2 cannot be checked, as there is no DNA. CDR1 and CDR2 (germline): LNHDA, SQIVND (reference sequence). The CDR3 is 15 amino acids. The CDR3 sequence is CASSPTSGRTGELFF.

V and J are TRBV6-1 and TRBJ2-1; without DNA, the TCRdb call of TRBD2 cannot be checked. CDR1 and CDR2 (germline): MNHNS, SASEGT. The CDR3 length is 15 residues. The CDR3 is CASNQLAGGRNEQFF.

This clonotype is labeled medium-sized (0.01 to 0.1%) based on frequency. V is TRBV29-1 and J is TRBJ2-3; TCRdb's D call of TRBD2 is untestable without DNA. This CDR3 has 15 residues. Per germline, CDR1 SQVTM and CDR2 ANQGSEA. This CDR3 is CSVGNPTGRADTQYF.

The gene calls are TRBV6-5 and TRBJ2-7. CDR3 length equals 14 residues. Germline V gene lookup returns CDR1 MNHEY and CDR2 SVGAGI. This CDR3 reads CASSYALLSYEQYF.

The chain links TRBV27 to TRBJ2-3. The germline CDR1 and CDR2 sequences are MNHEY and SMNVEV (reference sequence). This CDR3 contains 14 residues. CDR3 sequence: CASSLFGSTDTQYF.

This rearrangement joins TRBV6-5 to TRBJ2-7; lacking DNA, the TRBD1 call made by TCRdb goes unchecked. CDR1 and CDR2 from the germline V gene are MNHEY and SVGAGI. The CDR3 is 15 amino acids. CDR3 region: CASSLTGQGPYEQYF.

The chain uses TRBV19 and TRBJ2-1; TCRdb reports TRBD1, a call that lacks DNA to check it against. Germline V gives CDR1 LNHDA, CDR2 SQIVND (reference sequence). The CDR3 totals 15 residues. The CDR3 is CASTKDRVPTNEQFF. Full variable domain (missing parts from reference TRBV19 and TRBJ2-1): DGGITQSPKYLFRKEGQNVTLSCEQNLNHDAMYWYRQDPGQGLRLIYYSQIVNDFQKGDIAEGYSVSREKKESFPLTVTSAQKNPTAFYLCASTKDRVPTNEQFFGPGTRLTVL.

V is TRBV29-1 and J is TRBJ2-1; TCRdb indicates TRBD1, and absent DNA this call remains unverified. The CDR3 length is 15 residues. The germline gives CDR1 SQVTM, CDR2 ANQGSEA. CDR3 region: CSPPANRDSYNEQFF.

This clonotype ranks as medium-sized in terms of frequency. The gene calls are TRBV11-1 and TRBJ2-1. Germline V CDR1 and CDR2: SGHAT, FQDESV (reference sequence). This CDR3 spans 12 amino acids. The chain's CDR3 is CASSPNTYEQFF. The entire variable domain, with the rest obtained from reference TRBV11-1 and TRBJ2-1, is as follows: EAEVAQSPRYKITEKSQAVAFWCDPISGHATLYWYRQILGQGPELLVQFQDESVVDDSQLPKDRFSAERLKGVDSTLKIQPAELGDSAMYLCASSPNTYEQFFGPGTRLTVL.

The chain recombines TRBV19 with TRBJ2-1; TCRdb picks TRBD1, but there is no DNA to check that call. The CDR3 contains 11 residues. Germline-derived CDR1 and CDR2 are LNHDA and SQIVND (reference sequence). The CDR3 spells CASSTRVEQFF.

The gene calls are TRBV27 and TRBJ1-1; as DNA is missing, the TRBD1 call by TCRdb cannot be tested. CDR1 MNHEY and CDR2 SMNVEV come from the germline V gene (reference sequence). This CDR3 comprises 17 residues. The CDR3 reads CASSFGGRGIRVAEAFF.

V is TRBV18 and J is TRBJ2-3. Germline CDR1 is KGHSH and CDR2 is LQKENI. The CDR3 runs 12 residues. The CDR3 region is CASSPSTDTQYF.

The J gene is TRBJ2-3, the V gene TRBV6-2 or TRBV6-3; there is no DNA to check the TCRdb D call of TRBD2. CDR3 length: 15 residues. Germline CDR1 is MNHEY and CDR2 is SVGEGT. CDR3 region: CASSYVAGYTDTQYF.

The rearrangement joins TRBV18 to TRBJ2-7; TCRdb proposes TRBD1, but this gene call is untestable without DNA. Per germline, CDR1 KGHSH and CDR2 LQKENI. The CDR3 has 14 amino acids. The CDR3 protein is CASHRDREAREQYF.

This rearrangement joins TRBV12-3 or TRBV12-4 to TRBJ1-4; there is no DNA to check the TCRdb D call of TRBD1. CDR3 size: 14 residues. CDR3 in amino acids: CASSPYGGREKLFF.